This T cell receptor (beta chain) was identified during a study of tumor-infiltrating lymphocytes in primary liver carcinoma. At the level of the study: Those sampled were patients whose primary liver carcinoma was treated by surgical resection.

Total RNA (roughly 530 ng) served as template for TCR beta cDNA synthesis primed by a constant-region primer. Libraries for TCR beta were built through three nested multiplex PCR rounds, which together made up a slightly modified ARM-PCR procedure. Rounds one and two of PCR, each of roughly 10 cycles, were primed with TRBV1-TRBV30 forward primers and a C-beta reverse primer. From the multiplex PCR reads, TCRdb called clonotypes with MiXCR, one entry per CDR3 protein. Counted here are about 350,000 distinct CDR3 sequences, approximately 65% occurring once; the ten biggest clones make up 5.5% to 8%. CDR1 MNHEY and CDR2 SVGEGT come from the germline V gene. This CDR3 has 14 amino acids. The trim removed 5 bases at V and 5 bases at J, leaving 7 bases unmatched. Both blood RNA, taken from unsorted whole blood, and germline DNA were extracted. What was collected before surgery was 3.5 to 4.5 milliliters of peripheral blood.

The sample consisted of peripheral blood. The chain carries TRBV6-2 or TRBV6-3 and TRBJ1-2, with 8 bases that match TRBD1. This TCR derives from a man between 40 and 49 years old with primary liver carcinoma and hepatitis B virus infection. This CDR3 reads CASSPRTGLYGYTF. The CDR3 nucleotides are TGTGCCAGCAGTCCGAGGACAGGGTTGTATGGCTACACCTTC.